The rows below give T cell receptor beta chains drawn from one sample of a study of blood T cell repertoires in COVID-19. Generated by immunoSEQ multiplex PCR, the TCRdb table keeps only in-frame clones and is missing some. In the table there are a few hundred thousand clones, over 75% of which are singletons. The sample comprised peripheral blood. The source is a man aged 40-55 years with active or convalescent COVID-19. Both conserved end residues are part of each CDR3. Each record gives: V gene, J gene, clone size, D gene, CDR3 DNA, CDR3 protein. A D gene is named only where the DNA matches it firmly. Expanded clones are given a class, and other clones once, few, many or no size at all.

TRBV5-8,TRBJ1-5,few,TRBD1,TGTGCCAGCAGCTTCGGAATGGGACAGGGCAATCAGCCCCAGCATTTT,CASSFGMGQGNQPQHF
TRBV5-4,TRBJ2-2,.,TRBD2,TGTGCCAGCAGCTTCCGGACTAGCGGGAAAACCGGGGAGCTGTTTTTT,CASSFRTSGKTGELFF
TRBV3-1/TRBV3-2,TRBJ2-5,.,TRBD2,TGTGCCAGCGAGGGAGGGCCCGGTCAAGAGACCCAGTACTTC,CASEGGPGQETQYF
TRBV3-1/TRBV3-2,TRBJ2-7,.,TRBD2,TGTGCCAGCAGCTCCCGGACTAGCGGGAACTCCTACGAGCAGTACTTC,CASSSRTSGNSYEQYF
TRBV5-1,TRBJ2-1,.,TRBD2,TGCGCCAGCAGCGGGGCGGGACTAGCGGCCAACAATGAGCAGTTCTTC,CASSGAGLAANNEQFF
TRBV18,TRBJ1-4,.,.,TGTGCCAGCTCACCAGCCAGCGCGAATGAAAAACTGTTTTTT,CASSPASANEKLFF
TRBV27,TRBJ1-2,.,.,TGTGCCAGCAGTTTAGTTCCCCCAGGGATCTATGGCTACACCTTC,CASSLVPPGIYGYTF
TRBV9,TRBJ1-1,.,TRBD1,TGTGCCAGCAGCAAATGGACAGGGGATAACACTGAAGCTTTCTTT,CASSKWTGDNTEAFF
TRBV29-1,TRBJ2-7,.,TRBD1,TGCAGCGTTGCCAGACAGGGGCCCTTTCTCGGAACGCTGGGAGGTTACGAGCAGTACTTC,CSVARQGPFLGTLGGYEQYF
TRBV27,TRBJ1-2,.,TRBD1,TGTGCCAGCAGTTTATCGACAGGGTGGTATGGCTACACCTTC,CASSLSTGWYGYTF
TRBV4-1,TRBJ1-5,.,TRBD1,TGCGCCAGCAGCCCTTGGGGGACAGGGGGGTTTCAGCCCCAGCATTTT,CASSPWGTGGFQPQHF
TRBV2,TRBJ1-4,.,.,TGTGCCAGCAGGAGGGGGGGATCCGTCGAGGGACTGTTTTTT,CASRRGGSVEGLFF
TRBV7-6,TRBJ2-1,.,.,TGTGCCAGCAGCTTAGAGGACTGGGGTGGGATCAATGAGCAGTTCTTC,CASSLEDWGGINEQFF
TRBV15,TRBJ1-1,.,.,TGTGCCACCAGCAGCTTAGACAGTTATTTGGCTGAAGCTTTCTTT,CATSSLDSYLAEAFF
TRBV5-1,TRBJ2-7,.,TRBD2,TGCGCCAGCAGCTTGGGGGCTAGCGGGCCCTCCTACGAGCAGTACTTC,CASSLGASGPSYEQYF
TRBV7-2,TRBJ1-2,few,.,TGTGCCAGCAGCTTCGTAGGGGGCTATGGCTACACCTTC,CASSFVGGYGYTF
TRBV5-6,TRBJ2-3,.,.,TGTGCCAGCAGCCCCACGGGTGGAGGGGAGACAGATACGCAGTATTTT,CASSPTGGGETDTQYF
TRBV19,TRBJ2-7,.,.,TGTGCCAGTAGCACTCTCGGGACAAGTTCCTACGAGCAGTACTTC,CASSTLGTSSYEQYF